The present entry profiles one T cell receptor beta chain with its context. The sample comes from a study of blood T cell repertoires in COVID-19. Method: immunoSEQ multiplex PCR; TCRdb's copy keeps in-frame clones and lacks some. The table lists 130,000 or so clones, over 55% of them singletons. The receptor was isolated from a woman between 65 and 79 years old with acute or convalescent COVID-19. The specimen sequenced was peripheral blood.

The CDR3 spells CASSVVSTGGLGNTIYF. For the CDR3, the DNA is TGTGCCAGCAGCGTAGTCTCGACAGGGGGACTAGGAAACACCATATATTTT. V is TRBV11-2 and J is TRBJ1-3, with 9 positions matching TRBD1. V was clipped by 5 bases and J by 4 bases; unmatched bases: 12. The CDR3 length is 17 residues. Germline V lookup: CDR1 SGHAT, CDR2 FQNNGV. The full variable domain, in which reference TRBV11-2 and TRBJ1-3 provide the parts outside the CDR3, is EAGVAQSPRYKIIEKRQSVAFWCNPISGHATLYWYQQILGQGPKLLIQFQNNGVVDDSQLPKDRFSAERLKGVDSTLKIQPAKLEDSAVYLCASSVVSTGGLGNTIYFGEGSWLTVV.